This TCR beta chain was sequenced during a study of response to subunit inactivated influenza vaccine. TCRdb re-derived calls from the RT-PCR reads in MiXCR, one entry per CDR3 protein. This table has some 520,000 distinct CDR3 sequences, about 15% appearing once. Sequenced material: CD4+ T cells sorted from PBMCs, taken around 25 months after vaccination. This clonotype was obtained from a man between 45 and 75 years old who received an inactivated influenza vaccine.

This chain's CDR3 is CASSQLNYGYTF. The CDR3 DNA is TGTGCCAGCAGCCAACTTAACTATGGCTACACCTTC. V gene TRBV3-1 combines with J gene TRBJ1-2; D not certain. This CDR3 contains 12 residues. The germline V gene has CDR1 LGHDT and CDR2 YNNKEL (reference sequence). The V end was cut by 2 bases, the J end by 1 base, with 2 bases between.